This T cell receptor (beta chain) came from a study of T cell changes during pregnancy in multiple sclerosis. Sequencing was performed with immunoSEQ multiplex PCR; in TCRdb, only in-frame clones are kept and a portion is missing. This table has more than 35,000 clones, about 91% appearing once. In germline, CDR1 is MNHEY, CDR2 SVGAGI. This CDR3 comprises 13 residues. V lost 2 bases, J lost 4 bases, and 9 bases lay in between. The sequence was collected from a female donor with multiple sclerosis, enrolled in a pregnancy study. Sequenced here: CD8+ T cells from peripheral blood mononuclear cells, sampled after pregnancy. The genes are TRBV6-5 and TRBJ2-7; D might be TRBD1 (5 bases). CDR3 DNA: TGTGCCAGCAGTTACGGACACCTATACGAGCAGTACTTC. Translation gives CASSYGHLYEQYF.